The 14 T cell receptor beta chains below all came from one sample that was sequenced in a study of Tregs in tolerant kidney transplant recipients. The table came from immunoSEQ multiplex PCR; TCRdb's copy has only in-frame clones and leaves some out. The data hold approximately 67,000 clones, with over 85% observed a single time. The sample here was CD8+ T cells from blood, taken before the transplant. These receptors were collected from a human donor who received a combined kidney and bone marrow transplant.

J is TRBJ2-5 and V is TRBV23-1, with a possible D match to TRBD1 (5 bases). TRBJ2-7 matches the DNA end more closely, so the J call is doubtful. TRBV23-1 is an open reading frame, and its role is uncertain. The CDR3 extends over 19 amino acids. This CDR3 is CASSQIERKGARLSYEQYF. The CDR3, as DNA: TGCGCCAGCAGTCAAATCGAGCGAAAAGGGGCGAGACTCTCCTACGAGCAGTACTTC.

This clone was recorded once. The CDR3: CASSISLRGGNQPQHF. The DNA of the CDR3 is TGTGCCAGTAGTATAAGCCTCAGGGGAGGCAATCAGCCCCAGCATTTT. The rearrangement joins TRBV19 to TRBJ1-5; possible D gene TRBD1, 6 bases. V lost 2 bases and J 2 bases, leaving 13 bases between the germline ends. The germline CDR1 and CDR2 sequences are LNHDA and SQIVND (reference sequence). This CDR3 has 16 residues.

The chain uses TRBV14 and TRBJ2-2, with 7 bases that match TRBD1. The CDR3 contains 16 residues. Germline V CDR1 and CDR2: SGHDN, FVKESK. V was clipped by 3 bases and J by 6 bases; unmatched bases: 10. The CDR3 sequence: CASSHGRGSRPGELFF. The CDR3 region has the DNA TGTGCCAGCAGCCATGGCAGGGGGTCCCGTCCCGGGGAGCTGTTTTTT.

CDR3 sequence: CASAIGVTYEQYF. The CDR3 DNA reads TGTGCCAGCGCGATAGGGGTGACCTACGAGCAGTACTTC. The chain has TRBV27 and TRBJ2-5, with D perhaps TRBD1 (5 bases). The DNA matches TRBJ2-7 better at its end, which makes the J call doubtful. This CDR3 contains 13 residues. Germline loops: CDR1 MNHEY, CDR2 SMNVEV (reference sequence).

This sequence joins TRBV9 and TRBJ1-2; 7 nucleotides agree with TRBD1. V trimming: 4 bases; J trimming: 4 bases; junction bases outside the gene matches: 10. In germline, CDR1 is SGDLS, CDR2 YYNGEE. This CDR3 contains 15 residues. Written as DNA, the CDR3 is TGTGCCAGCAGCTCCTGGACAGGTCAAGGCTATGGCTACACCTTC. It yields the protein CASSSWTGQGYGYTF.

This sequence joins TRBV6-5 and TRBJ1-4; 8 positions match TRBD1. With 5 bases clipped from V and 7 bases from J, the junction kept 6 bases outside the gene matches. The germline V gene has CDR1 MNHEY and CDR2 SVGAGI. This CDR3 comprises 14 residues. This chain's CDR3 is CASSQGQGREKLFF. The CDR3 nucleotides read TGTGCCAGCAGTCAAGGACAGGGCCGTGAAAAACTGTTTTTT.

This clone was seen just once. V and J are TRBV30 and TRBJ2-7; D gene unclear. Between the trimmed V and J ends, which lost 5 bases and 0 bases, there was a span of 8 bases. The CDR3 extends over 12 amino acids. Germline assignment: CDR1 GTSNPN and CDR2 SVGIG (reference sequence). CDR3 amino acids: CAWRGASYEQYF. Here the CDR3 DNA reads TGTGCCTGGCGCGGCGCCTCCTACGAGCAGTACTTC.

The CDR3 here is CSVKFAGGEQYF. The CDR3 nucleotides are TGCAGCGTTAAGTTTGCGGGAGGCGAGCAGTACTTC. J is TRBJ2-7 and V is TRBV29-1; 8 bases match TRBD2. V shed 5 bases and J 6 bases; nucleotides not matched to a gene: 6. Looked up from germline, CDR1 is SQVTM and CDR2 is ANQGSEA. The CDR3 consists of 12 residues.

As DNA, the CDR3 is TGTGCCAGCAGCGTAGTGACAGGAGATCTCTATGGCTACACCTTC. Its translation: CASSVVTGDLYGYTF. V usage is TRBV9 and J usage is TRBJ1-2, with D perhaps TRBD1 (6 bases). The V gene lost 0 bases and the J gene lost 4 bases, with 13 bases spanning the gap. Germline loops: CDR1 SGDLS, CDR2 YYNGEE. The CDR3 totals 15 residues.

This clone was detected only once. V and J are TRBV9 and TRBJ2-3; 9 bases align to TRBD2. The CDR3 length is 14 residues. CDR1 is SGDLS and CDR2 is YYNGEE in the germline V gene. J gave up 1 base and V 6 bases, and 3 bases lay outside the gene matches. Here the CDR3 DNA reads TGTGCCAGCACCCCTAGCGGGGGCACAGATACGCAGTATTTT. Protein: CASTPSGGTDTQYF.

The chain uses TRBV6-5 and TRBJ2-7; no definite D call. This CDR3 is built from 11 residues. From germline, CDR1 is MNHEY and CDR2 SVGAGI. The V end lost 0 bases, the J end lost 6 bases, and 3 bases lay between the germline ends. CDR3 bases: TGTGCCAGCAGTTACTCCGGCGAGCAGTACTTC. It encodes CASSYSGEQYF.

The chain recombines TRBV7-2 with TRBJ2-5, with 8 positions matching TRBD1. V gave up 1 base and J gave up 5 bases; unmatched junction bases: 0. The CDR3 contains 13 residues. Germline V gives CDR1 SGHTA, CDR2 FQGNSA. DNA of the CDR3: TGTGCCAGCAGCTTAGGACAGGGGGAGACCCAGTACTTC. It codes for CASSLGQGETQYF. The full variable domain, its missing parts supplied by reference TRBV7-2 and TRBJ2-5, is GAGVSQSPSNKVTEKGKDVELRCDPISGHTALYWYRQSLGQGLEFLIYFQGNSAPDKSGLPSDRFSAERTGGSVSTLTIQRTQQEDSAVYLCASSLGQGETQYFGPGTRLLVL.

The chain is built from TRBV4-3 and TRBJ2-4, with D maybe TRBD1 (5 bases). The V and J ends lost 0 bases and 7 bases respectively, with 16 bases between them. Germline CDR1 reads LGHNA; CDR2 reads YSLEER. The CDR3 is made up of 16 amino acids. The DNA of the CDR3 is TGCGCCAGCAGCCAAGATCGGGCAGGGATGACGAACATTCAGTACTTC. It yields the protein CASSQDRAGMTNIQYF.

V gene TRBV19 combines with J gene TRBJ2-7; TRBD1 aligns across 10 bases. From germline, CDR1 is LNHDA and CDR2 SQIVND (reference sequence). The CDR3 has 13 amino acids. The junction had 8 bases not matched to a gene; V was cut back by 9 bases and J by 6 bases. This CDR3 is CASSGTGAAEQYF. CDR3 in DNA: TGTGCCAGCTCCGGGACAGGGGCCGCCGAGCAGTACTTC.